This T cell receptor (beta chain) was observed in a study of T cells in Graves' hyperthyroidism and ophthalmopathy. Germline values: CDR1 SGHRS, CDR2 YFSETQ. V was clipped by 0 bases and J by 0 bases, with 10 bases between them. The CDR3 loop spans 16 amino acids. The authors took PBMCs from 9.5 to 10 ml fresh peripheral blood. This clonotype was detected ten times or more. Amplification targeted TCR beta CDR3 regions from RNA transcripts. When the TCR CDR3 underwent first-round RT-PCR, the HTBI primer set was used. TCRdb re-called the multiplex PCR reads with MiXCR, one entry per CDR3 protein. The sample carries about 320,000 distinct CDR3 sequences, over 15% recorded once.

Sequenced material: blood. The sequence was collected from a young man with Graves' hyperthyroidism. This chain connects TRBV5-1 to TRBJ2-1, with D unclear. In DNA form, the CDR3 reads TGCGCCAGCAGCTTGGACACCTGGAGCTCCTACAATGAGCAGTTCTTC. It is translated as CASSLDTWSSYNEQFF.